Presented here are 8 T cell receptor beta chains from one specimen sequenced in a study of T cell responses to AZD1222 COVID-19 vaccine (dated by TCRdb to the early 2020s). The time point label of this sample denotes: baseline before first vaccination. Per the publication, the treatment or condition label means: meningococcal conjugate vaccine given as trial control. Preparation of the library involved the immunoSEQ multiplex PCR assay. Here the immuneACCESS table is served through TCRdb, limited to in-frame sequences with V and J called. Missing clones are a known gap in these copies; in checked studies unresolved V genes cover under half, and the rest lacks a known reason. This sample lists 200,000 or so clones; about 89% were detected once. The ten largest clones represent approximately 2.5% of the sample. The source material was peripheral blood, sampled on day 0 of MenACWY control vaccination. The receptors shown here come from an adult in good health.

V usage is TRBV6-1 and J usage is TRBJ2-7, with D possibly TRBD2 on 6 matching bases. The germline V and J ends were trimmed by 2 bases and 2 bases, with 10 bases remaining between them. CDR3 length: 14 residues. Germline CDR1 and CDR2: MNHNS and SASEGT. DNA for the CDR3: TGTGCCAGCAGTGAATCCCGGGAGCCCTACGAGCAGTACTTC. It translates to CASSESREPYEQYF.

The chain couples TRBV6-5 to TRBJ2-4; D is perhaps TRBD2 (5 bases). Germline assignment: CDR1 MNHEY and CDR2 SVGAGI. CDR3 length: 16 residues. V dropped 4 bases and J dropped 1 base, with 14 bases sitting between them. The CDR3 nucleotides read TGTGCCAGCAGTTCTCGGGGAAGAGAGGCCAAAAACATTCAGTACTTC. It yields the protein CASSSRGREAKNIQYF.

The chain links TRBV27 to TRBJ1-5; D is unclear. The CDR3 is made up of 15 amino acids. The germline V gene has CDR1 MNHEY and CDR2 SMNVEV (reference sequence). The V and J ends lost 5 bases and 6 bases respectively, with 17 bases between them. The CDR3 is CASSPFSGTVQPQHF. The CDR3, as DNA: TGTGCCAGCAGTCCTTTCTCAGGTACGGTTCAGCCCCAGCATTTT.

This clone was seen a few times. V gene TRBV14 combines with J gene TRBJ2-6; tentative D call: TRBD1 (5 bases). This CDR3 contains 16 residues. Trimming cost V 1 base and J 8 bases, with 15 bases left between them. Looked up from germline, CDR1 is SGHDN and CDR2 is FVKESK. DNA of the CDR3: TGTGCCAGCAGCCAAGCCCGGATAGGGGTGTCCAACGTCCTGACTTTC. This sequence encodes CASSQARIGVSNVLTF.

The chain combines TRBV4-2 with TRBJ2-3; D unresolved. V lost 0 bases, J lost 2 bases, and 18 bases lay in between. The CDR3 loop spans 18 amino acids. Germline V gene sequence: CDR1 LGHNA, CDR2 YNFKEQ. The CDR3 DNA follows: TGTGCCAGCAGCCAAGATCCAGTCACTTATCAACCCACAGATACGCAGTATTTT. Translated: CASSQDPVTYQPTDTQYF.

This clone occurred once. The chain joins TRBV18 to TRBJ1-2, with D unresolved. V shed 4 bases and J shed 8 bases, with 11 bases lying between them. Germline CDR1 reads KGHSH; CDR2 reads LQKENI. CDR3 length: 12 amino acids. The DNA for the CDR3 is TGTGCCAGCTCACGAAACAGCGGGGGCTACACCTTC. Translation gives CASSRNSGGYTF.

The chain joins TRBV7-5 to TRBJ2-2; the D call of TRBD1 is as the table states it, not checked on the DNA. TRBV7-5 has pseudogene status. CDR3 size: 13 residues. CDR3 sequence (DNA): TGTGCCAGAAGCCAGGGCCCGCGCGGGGAGCTGTTTTTT. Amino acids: CARSQGPRGELFF.

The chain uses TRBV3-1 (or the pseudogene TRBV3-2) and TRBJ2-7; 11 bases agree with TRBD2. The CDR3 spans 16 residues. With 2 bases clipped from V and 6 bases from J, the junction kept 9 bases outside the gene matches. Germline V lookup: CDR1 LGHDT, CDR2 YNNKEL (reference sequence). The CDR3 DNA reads TGTGCCAGCAGCCAACCCTCCGGGACTAGCGGAATCGAGCAGTACTTC. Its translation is CASSQPSGTSGIEQYF.